These 8 T cell receptor beta chains originate from one sample sequenced in a study of blood T cells in healthy people across ages (dated by TCRdb to 2015 to 2017). Libraries were built with 5' RACE. Sequencing used an Illumina HiSeq 2500. A second PCR of about 6 to 11 cycles was run with a J-beta primer mix and a sample-barcoded 5' primer. The public sequencing data were trimmed at Q25 with fastp and processed into clonotypes with MiXCR by TCRdb, which kept only in-frame beta chains. CDR3 protein sequences are deduplicated, and each keeps its most common genes and DNA. Across this sample there are 800,000 to 950,000 distinct CDR3 sequences, with 25% to 30% seen only once. The ten largest make up roughly a tenth of the sample. The sample was also reused in another study, on T cells of mothers and their children.

Sequencing was done on a sample of blood. The receptors stem from a woman aged 40-49 years in good health.

The rearrangement uses TRBV12-3 or TRBV12-4 and TRBJ2-6; no firm D call. The V gene lost 8 bases and the J gene lost 4 bases, with 9 bases spanning the gap. This CDR3 spans 13 amino acids. The CDR3 DNA reads as TGTGCCAGCCTTGTCGTCGGGGCCAACGTCCTGACTTTC. It codes for CASLVVGANVLTF.

This clonotype was counted between two and nine times. The chain carries TRBV5-1 and TRBJ2-3, with 9 bases matching TRBD2. Germline V CDR1 and CDR2: SGHRS, YFSETQ. Trimming removed 0 bases from V and 1 base from J; junction bases left unmatched: 9. CDR3 size: 18 residues. DNA of the CDR3: TGCGCCAGCAGCTTGGGTGGACTGGCGGGGGGGCGCACAGATACGCAGTATTTT. Translating it yields CASSLGGLAGGRTDTQYF.

This clonotype appeared a few times. V usage is TRBV20-1 and J usage is TRBJ1-1, with D tentatively TRBD1 (6 bases). The germline V gene has CDR1 DFQATT and CDR2 SNEGSKA (reference sequence). The ends were cut back, 6 bases at V and 0 bases at J, with 14 bases in the middle. CDR3 length: 14 residues. The CDR3 DNA is TGCAGTGCCCAAGGGGGGGCGGTGAACACTGAAGCTTTCTTT. Translating gives CSAQGGAVNTEAFF.

This clonotype was detected ten times or more. This chain uses TRBV9 with TRBJ2-5; 12 bases are a match to TRBD2. J lost 5 bases, V lost 0 bases, and 8 bases had no gene match. Looked up from germline, CDR1 is SGDLS and CDR2 is YYNGEE. This CDR3 has 17 amino acids. This CDR3 is CASSVGPSSGGVETQYF. CDR3 nucleotides: TGTGCCAGCAGCGTAGGCCCTTCTAGCGGGGGGGTGGAGACCCAGTACTTC.

The chain has TRBV6-1 and TRBJ2-1; 11 positions agree with TRBD2. This CDR3 is built from 18 residues. Germline assignment: CDR1 MNHNS and CDR2 SASEGT. V was pared by 0 bases and J by 1 base, with 5 bases of the junction left unmatched. Written as DNA, the CDR3 is TGTGCCAGCAGTGAAGCGCTAGCGGGGGGTAGGTCCTACAATGAGCAGTTCTTC. Encoded protein: CASSEALAGGRSYNEQFF.

This chain uses TRBV28 with TRBJ2-7; the D is unclear. The germline V and J ends were trimmed by 8 bases and 0 bases, with 14 bases remaining between them. The V gene's germline CDR1 is MDHEN and CDR2 SYDVKM. The CDR3 loop spans 14 amino acids. CDR3 amino acids: CASLPRVFSYEQYF. In DNA, the CDR3 is TGTGCCAGCCTCCCCCGCGTTTTCTCCTACGAGCAGTACTTC.

A few counts support this clonotype. Compared with germline, one end of the junction differs, possibly owing to a read error. The chain recombines TRBV19 with TRBJ1-6; TRBD1 is a possible D gene (6 bases). Germline V CDR1 and CDR2: LNHDA, SQIVND (reference sequence). CDR3 length: 15 residues. The CDR3 protein is CAGSTRQAGHSPLHF. The CDR3 nucleotides read TGTGCCGGTAGTACCCGACAGGCAGGACATTCACCCCTCCACTTT.

Ten or more counts support this clonotype. CDR3 protein: CASSSDRDRVYEQYF. The CDR3 DNA reads TGTGCCAGCAGCTCGGATCGGGACAGGGTCTACGAGCAGTACTTC. The J gene is TRBJ2-7, the V gene TRBV7-2; 9 nucleotides align to TRBD1. This CDR3 contains 15 residues. Unmatched junction bases numbered 7, after V lost 4 bases and J lost 3 bases. Germline V gives CDR1 SGHTA, CDR2 FQGNSA.